The sequence of this T cell receptor (beta chain) was determined in a study of blood T cell repertoires in COVID-19. Only in-frame clones appear in the TCRdb table, and some are missing; sequencing was by immunoSEQ multiplex PCR. The sample carries 9,000 to 15,000 clones, just over 70% recorded once. Germline V CDR1 and CDR2: GTSNPN, SVGIG (reference sequence). Trimming removed 0 bases at V and 5 bases at J, with 8 bases between. The CDR3 is made up of 13 amino acids. Specimen: peripheral blood. The chain couples TRBV30 to TRBJ1-5; D is ambiguous. The clonotype originates from a man aged 60 to 75 with COVID-19, enrolled during active disease. CDR3 sequence reads: CAWSVLTDQPQHF. CDR3 DNA: TGTGCCTGGAGTGTACTTACAGATCAGCCCCAGCATTTT.